The 23 T cell receptor beta chains below all came from one sample that was sequenced in a study of cytomegalovirus exposure and HLA in healthy donors. Primers included in the PCR were 60 Vbeta and 13 Jbeta primers. Produced via immunoSEQ multiplex PCR; TCRdb's table is partial and in-frame only. The repertoire includes around 150,000 clones, roughly 80% of them detected once, and 8% to 10% sits in the top ten. Material for sequencing was PBMCs. These receptors were taken from a male donor in good health and CMV-seropositive.

The gene calls are TRBV19 and TRBJ1-2, with TRBD1 matching 9 bases. This CDR3 spans 15 amino acids. Looked up from germline, CDR1 is LNHDA and CDR2 is SQIVND (reference sequence). The ends lost 3 bases at V and 6 bases at J; junction bases unmatched: 8. The CDR3 region has the DNA TGTGCCAGTAGTATTGAGGACAGGGGATGGGATGGCTACACCTTC. It codes for CASSIEDRGWDGYTF. The complete variable domain, with remaining parts taken from reference TRBV19 and TRBJ1-2, reads DGGITQSPKYLFRKEGQNVTLSCEQNLNHDAMYWYRQDPGQGLRLIYYSQIVNDFQKGDIAEGYSVSREKKESFPLTVTSAQKNPTAFYLCASSIEDRGWDGYTFGSGTRLTVV.

The V call is TRBV15, the J call TRBJ1-2, with 7 positions matching TRBD1. Germline V gene data show CDR1 as LNHNV and CDR2 as YYDKDF (reference sequence). CDR3 length: 14 residues. V shed 0 bases, J shed 4 bases, and the junction held 2 bases outside the gene matches. CDR3 sequence: CATSRDWDSYGYTF. The CDR3 DNA reads as TGTGCCACCAGCAGAGATTGGGACAGCTATGGCTACACCTTC. Drawing the rest from reference TRBV15 and TRBJ1-2, the complete variable domain is DAMVIQNPRYQVTQFGKPVTLSCSQTLNHNVMYWYQQKSSQAPKLLFHYYDKDFNNEADTPDNFQSRRPNTSFCFLDIRSPGLGDTAMYLCATSRDWDSYGYTFGSGTRLTVV.

The chain links TRBV15 to TRBJ1-5, with D unresolved. Germline-derived CDR1 and CDR2 are LNHNV and YYDKDF (reference sequence). This CDR3 region has 12 residues. V was shortened by 0 bases and J by 7 bases, with 4 bases between the two germline ends. CDR3 bases: TGTGCCACCAGCAGAGACCAACAGCCCCAGCATTTT. Its protein is CATSRDQQPQHF.

This chain joins TRBV6-5 and TRBJ2-2; TRBD1 aligns across 7 bases. The J segment lost 5 bases and the V segment lost 5 bases, leaving 5 bases of the junction unmatched. From germline, CDR1 is MNHEY and CDR2 SVGAGI. This CDR3 contains 14 residues. DNA for the CDR3: TGTGCCAGCAGTCGACAGGGTTGGACCGGGGAGCTGTTTTTT. The encoded protein is CASSRQGWTGELFF.

The V gene is TRBV5-1, the J gene TRBJ2-7; possibly TRBD2 for D (6 bases). The ends were cut back, 4 bases at V and 1 base at J, with 18 bases in the middle. The CDR3 has 16 residues. Germline CDR1 reads SGHRS; CDR2 reads YFSETQ. The CDR3 sequence: CASSLVGVAESYEQYF. The CDR3 nucleotides read TGCGCCAGCAGCCTCGTTGGGGTAGCGGAGTCCTACGAGCAGTACTTC.

The CDR3 coding sequence is TGTGCCAGTAGTATAGATCAACGCGGAAACTATGGCTACACCTTC. Protein: CASSIDQRGNYGYTF. The V gene is TRBV19, the J gene TRBJ1-2; D remains ambiguous. This CDR3 spans 15 amino acids. From germline, CDR1 is LNHDA and CDR2 SQIVND (reference sequence). The V and J ends lost 0 bases and 2 bases respectively, with 10 bases between them.

The gene calls are TRBV5-1 and TRBJ2-7; 11 bases are a match to TRBD2. Germline assignment: CDR1 SGHRS and CDR2 YFSETQ. V trimming: 4 bases; J trimming: 7 bases; junction bases outside the gene matches: 16. CDR3 length equals 17 residues. As DNA, the CDR3 is TGCGCCAGCAGCCAATCCGGAGAACTAGCGGGGGCTTTGGAGCAGTACTTC. It yields the protein CASSQSGELAGALEQYF.

The chain couples TRBV7-2 to TRBJ2-3; D perhaps matches TRBD2 (6 bases). Trimming shortened V by 5 bases and J by 2 bases, and 17 bases separated the two germline ends. The CDR3 is 16 residues long. The germline V gene encodes CDR1 SGHTA and CDR2 FQGNSA. The CDR3 is CASSALLGGATDTQYF. CDR3 bases: TGTGCCAGCAGCGCACTCCTCGGGGGTGCCACAGATACGCAGTATTTT.

V is TRBV18 and J is TRBJ1-3, with D unresolved. The V and J ends lost 0 bases and 4 bases respectively, with 7 bases between them. The V gene's germline CDR1 is KGHSH and CDR2 LQKENI. CDR3 length equals 14 residues. The CDR3 DNA sequence: TGTGCCAGCTCACCACCGACACACGGAAACACCATATATTTT. Its protein is CASSPPTHGNTIYF.

In DNA, the CDR3 is TGTGCCAGCAGCACCCGGACTAGACCTTCCACAGATACGCAGTATTTT. Residues: CASSTRTRPSTDTQYF. The chain uses TRBV11-2 and TRBJ2-3; 7 nucleotides match TRBD2. After removal of 5 bases from V and 2 bases from J, the junction contained 10 bases not matched to a gene. This CDR3 is built from 16 residues. The germline V gene has CDR1 SGHAT and CDR2 FQNNGV.

The rearrangement links TRBV7-2 to TRBJ1-4; weak D call: TRBD1 (5 bases). Germline-derived CDR1 and CDR2 are SGHTA and FQGNSA. The CDR3 runs to 15 residues. Trimming pared 3 bases from V and 1 base from J, leaving 9 bases between. In DNA form, the CDR3 reads TGTGCCAGCAGCTTCAGGGCCGGAACTAATGAAAAACTGTTTTTT. It specifies CASSFRAGTNEKLFF.

The rearrangement uses TRBV30 and TRBJ1-2, with D hard to call. Germline CDR1 and CDR2: GTSNPN and SVGIG (reference sequence). Trimming removed 2 bases at V and 13 bases at J, with 11 bases between. CDR3 length: 10 amino acids. In DNA, the CDR3 is TGTGCCTGGAGTAAACGGTTTGGCACCTTC. Encoded protein: CAWSKRFGTF.

The chain employs TRBV18 and TRBJ1-1; 7 bases line up with TRBD1. This CDR3 is 14 amino acids long. Germline CDR1 is KGHSH and CDR2 is LQKENI. Trimming at V came to 2 bases and at J to 11 bases, leaving 11 bases not matched to a gene. CDR3 residues: CASSPTPTGSGAFF. The DNA for the CDR3 is TGTGCCAGCTCACCAACCCCGACAGGGTCAGGGGCTTTCTTT.

The chain has TRBV2 and TRBJ2-5, with TRBD1 identical over 11 bases. The CDR3 covers 16 residues. Germline assignment: CDR1 SNHLY and CDR2 FYNNEI. V shed 5 bases and J 5 bases; nucleotides not matched to a gene: 10. The CDR3 DNA sequence: TGTGCCAGCAGTACCGGACAGGGGGCAGTGGGGGAGACCCAGTACTTC. As protein: CASSTGQGAVGETQYF.

The rearrangement joins TRBV2 to TRBJ2-3, with D possibly matching TRBD1 (6 bases). This CDR3 has 15 amino acids. Looked up from germline, CDR1 is SNHLY and CDR2 is FYNNEI. Trimming took 9 bases from V and 0 from J, leaving 16 bases between them. The CDR3: CARKTGPRSTDTQYF. In DNA form, the CDR3 reads TGTGCCAGGAAAACAGGGCCACGAAGCACAGATACGCAGTATTTT.

This sequence joins TRBV7-9 and TRBJ2-7; TRBD2 is a possible D gene (5 bases). The ends were cut back, 2 bases at V and 2 bases at J, with 19 bases in the middle. CDR1 and CDR2 from the germline V gene are SEHNR and FQNEAQ (reference sequence). There are 17 residues in the CDR3. The CDR3 here is CASSLIDPQRAAYEQYF. CDR3 DNA: TGTGCCAGCAGCTTAATCGACCCGCAGAGGGCGGCCTACGAGCAGTACTTC. The full variable domain, with the rest looked up from reference TRBV7-9 and TRBJ2-7, is DTGVSQNPRHKITKRGQNVTFRCDPISEHNRLYWYRQTLGQGPEFLTYFQNEAQLEKSRLLSDRFSAERPKGSFSTLEIQRTEQGDSAMYLCASSLIDPQRAAYEQYFGPGTRLTVT.

The genes are TRBV15 and TRBJ1-5; the D is unclear. In germline, CDR1 is LNHNV, CDR2 YYDKDF (reference sequence). The V end was cut by 3 bases, the J end by 6 bases, with 15 bases between. The CDR3 covers 15 residues. In DNA, the CDR3 is TGTGCCACCAGCAGGGATTTCGGAGGCGTTCAGCCCCAGCATTTT. This codes for CATSRDFGGVQPQHF.

This chain joins TRBV6-5 and TRBJ2-1, with TRBD1 matching 11 bases. V lost 8 bases, J lost 3 bases, and 0 bases stayed unmatched. The CDR3 is 13 residues long. Per the germline V gene, CDR1 is MNHEY and CDR2 is SVGAGI. CDR3: CASGTGGYNEQFF. CDR3 nucleotides: TGTGCCAGCGGGACAGGGGGCTACAATGAGCAGTTCTTC.

The rearrangement uses TRBV5-1 and TRBJ1-1; TRBD1 matches at 7 bases. After removal of 4 bases from V and 0 bases from J, the junction contained 6 bases not matched to a gene. The length of the CDR3 is 15 residues. Per germline, CDR1 SGHRS and CDR2 YFSETQ. The CDR3 coding sequence is TGCGCCAGCAGCCCAACACAGGGGCTGAACACTGAAGCTTTCTTT. Translating it yields CASSPTQGLNTEAFF.

This chain uses TRBV28 with TRBJ1-1; 8 bases are a match to TRBD1. Germline V lookup: CDR1 MDHEN, CDR2 SYDVKM. The ends lost 2 bases at V and 5 bases at J; junction bases unmatched: 4. The CDR3 loop spans 14 amino acids. The CDR3 here is CASSLQGALTEAFF. CDR3 DNA sequence: TGTGCCAGCAGTTTACAGGGGGCGCTTACTGAAGCTTTCTTT.

The chain couples TRBV11-2 to TRBJ2-5; 9 bases are shared with TRBD1. The J call may be in error: the DNA end matches TRBJ2-7 better. The CDR3 runs to 15 residues. The germline V gene has CDR1 SGHAT and CDR2 FQNNGV. The CDR3 protein is CASSFRDRALHEQYF. Written as DNA, the CDR3 is TGTGCCAGCAGCTTCCGGGACAGGGCTCTCCACGAGCAGTACTTC.

The V call is TRBV10-3, the J call TRBJ1-2; D ambiguous. The CDR3 spans 15 residues. V shed 4 bases and J shed 4 bases, with 16 bases lying between them. Germline V CDR1 and CDR2: ENHRY, SYGVKD. CDR3 protein: CAISGGSLGAYGYTF. In DNA, the CDR3 is TGTGCCATCAGTGGAGGTTCCCTCGGTGCCTATGGCTACACCTTC.

The CDR3 loop reads CASSRESATNEKLFF. Written as DNA, the CDR3 is TGTGCCAGTAGTCGGGAGTCAGCAACTAATGAAAAACTGTTTTTT. The chain has TRBV19 and TRBJ1-4; D is ambiguous. Germline V gives CDR1 LNHDA, CDR2 SQIVND (reference sequence). The CDR3 has 15 residues. Trimming cost V 5 bases and J 0 bases, with 10 bases left between them.